This T cell receptor beta chain was observed in a study of CD8 T cells in ankylosing spondylitis. Overall study findings and caveats: Reactive arthritis synovial fluid and blood were previously reported to contain some motif variants.

Ten or more counts support this clonotype. Its antigen is not identified. TCRdb fed the 5' RACE reads into MiXCR, producing one record per CDR3 protein. Here the sample spans 69,000 or so distinct CDR3 sequences, about 5.2% being singletons. Looked up from germline, CDR1 is MNHEY and CDR2 is SVGAGI. The ends were cut back, 2 bases at V and 5 bases at J, with 19 bases in the middle. The CDR3 runs 17 residues. What was sequenced was blood, either unsorted or a sorted T cell fraction (not recorded which). The source of this sequence is a male donor with ankylosing spondylitis or in good health (not recorded which). The chain joins TRBV6-5 to TRBJ2-1; D is possibly TRBD2 (6 bases). CDR3 nucleotide sequence: TGTGCCAGCAGTTACACTACCGGGACTCTCATTAACAATGAGCAGTTCTTC. This encodes CASSYTTGTLINNEQFF.